This entry concerns a single T cell receptor (beta chain). Its specificity is unknown. This specimen belongs to a study of identifying expanded T cells in peripheral blood. Study-wide findings and caveats: Approximately 2-week clone count variance significantly increased as total template count grew. Roughly 1.1 clones differed between technical replicates, versus about 15 and 19 over time.

CDR1 and CDR2 (germline): SGHTA, FQGNSA. This CDR3 contains 16 residues. V gave up 10 bases and J gave up 2 bases; unmatched junction bases: 13. Sequencing used immunoSEQ multiplex PCR; TCRdb keeps in-frame clones, though not all of them. The table shows roughly 100,000 clones, with 75% to 90% occurring only once. The TCR sequence derives from a person between 18 and 69 years old in good health. The source material was blood. The chain couples TRBV7-2 to TRBJ1-2, with 10 nucleotides matching TRBD1. The CDR3 sequence is CAIRGGTGVTNYGYTF. The CDR3 region has the DNA TGTGCCATCAGGGGGGGGACAGGGGTCACCAACTATGGCTACACCTTC.